These 10 T cell receptor beta chains originate from one sample sequenced in a study. In TCRdb, the RT-PCR reads were re-called with MiXCR into one record per CDR3 protein. The sample carries hundreds of thousands of distinct CDR3 sequences, approximately 15% recorded once. The sample comprised memory CD4+ T cells from blood. These receptors came from a female donor in good health, serving as a healthy control.

This rearrangement joins TRBV20-1 to TRBJ2-1; 10 positions agree with TRBD1. The germline V gene has CDR1 DFQATT and CDR2 SNEGSKA (reference sequence). The CDR3 has 14 residues. The ends lost 6 bases at V and 4 bases at J; junction bases unmatched: 6. The CDR3 DNA reads TGCAGTGCACAGGACAGGGGGGCATACAATGAGCAGTTCTTC. It is translated as CSAQDRGAYNEQFF.

There are a few counts of this clonotype. CDR3 in DNA: TGCGCCAGCAGCTCGACAGCTACGAACACCGGGGAGCTGTTTTTT. Amino acids: CASSSTATNTGELFF. This chain links TRBV5-1 with TRBJ2-2, with D possibly TRBD1 on 5 matching bases. Germline V lookup: CDR1 SGHRS, CDR2 YFSETQ. The length of the CDR3 is 15 residues. V was clipped by 3 bases and J by 0 bases, with 9 bases between them.

This clonotype was seen many times. The CDR3 region is CASSSGIGMVAAGELFF. DNA of the CDR3: TGTGCCAGCAGCTCTGGGATTGGCATGGTCGCGGCCGGGGAGCTGTTTTTT. The rearrangement joins TRBV7-3 to TRBJ2-2; D gene uncertain. The germline V and J ends were trimmed by 4 bases and 6 bases, with 21 bases remaining between them. The CDR3 loop spans 17 amino acids. Germline CDR1 is SGHTA and CDR2 is FQGTGA.

The sample holds a few counts of this clonotype. The rearrangement links TRBV7-2 to TRBJ2-7; TRBD1 might be the D (6 bases). CDR3 length: 14 residues. Germline lookup yields CDR1 SGHTA and CDR2 FQGNSA. V dropped 1 base and J dropped 5 bases, with 12 bases sitting between them. The DNA of the CDR3 is TGTGCCAGCAGCTTAGGGACAGCCCTAAACGAGCAGTACTTC. As protein: CASSLGTALNEQYF.

The chain carries TRBV28 and TRBJ1-2; D gene uncertain. Germline loops: CDR1 MDHEN, CDR2 SYDVKM. Deletions cut 3 bases from V and 3 bases from J, with 5 bases between. This CDR3 is 12 amino acids long. This CDR3 reads CASSLLYYGYTF. The CDR3 DNA follows: TGTGCCAGCAGTTTGCTATACTATGGCTACACCTTC.

This clonotype was seen only a few times. The J gene is TRBJ2-7, the V gene TRBV6-1, with 8 bases aligning to TRBD1. This CDR3 is 17 amino acids long. Germline-derived CDR1 and CDR2 are MNHNS and SASEGT. V shed 2 bases and J 0 bases; nucleotides not matched to a gene: 9. CDR3 bases: TGTGCCAGCAGTGAATACGCGACCGGGACAGGCTCCTACGAGCAGTACTTC. It codes for CASSEYATGTGSYEQYF.

This clonotype appeared a few times. This chain links TRBV30 with TRBJ1-2; no clear D gene. Trimming removed 1 base from V and 8 bases from J, with 11 bases in between. Germline V CDR1 and CDR2: GTSNPN, SVGIG (reference sequence). There are 12 residues in the CDR3. DNA for the CDR3: TGTGCCTGGAGTGACCATGCGGGGGGCTACACCTTC. Its protein is CAWSDHAGGYTF. Full variable domain (outside the CDR3, taken from reference TRBV30 and TRBJ1-2): SQTIHQWPATLVQPVGSPLSLECTVEGTSNPNLYWYRQAAGRGLQLLFYSVGIGQISSEVPQNLSASRPQDRQFILSSKKLLLSDSGFYLCAWSDHAGGYTFGSGTRLTVV.

This clonotype was detected a few times. This sequence joins TRBV27 and TRBJ2-3, with 9 bases lining up with TRBD2. CDR1 MNHEY and CDR2 SMNVEV come from the germline V gene (reference sequence). The CDR3 is 16 amino acids. Unmatched junction bases numbered 12, after V lost 6 bases and J lost 5 bases. In DNA, the CDR3 is TGTGCCAGCAGCCCCGGCGGGAGGGGGCCGGGAGATACGCAGTATTTT. Protein product: CASSPGGRGPGDTQYF.

The V call is TRBV7-2, the J call TRBJ1-6, with TRBD1 matching over 9 bases. The J segment lost 8 bases and the V segment lost 4 bases, leaving 12 bases of the junction unmatched. This CDR3 contains 17 residues. Germline V gene data show CDR1 as SGHTA and CDR2 as FQGNSA. Here the CDR3 DNA reads TGTGCCAGCAGCTCGGATTACGACAGGGGGGCCTATTCACCCCTCCACTTT. Its protein product is CASSSDYDRGAYSPLHF.

CDR3: CASRTGTIYNEQFF. CDR3 bases: TGCGCCAGCAGAACGGGGACCATCTACAATGAGCAGTTCTTC. This chain joins TRBV5-1 and TRBJ2-1, with D perhaps being TRBD1 or TRBD2 (5 bases each). Trimming took 5 bases from V and 3 from J, leaving 12 bases between them. This CDR3 has 14 amino acids. Per the germline V gene, CDR1 is SGHRS and CDR2 is YFSETQ. The full variable domain, in which reference TRBV5-1 and TRBJ2-1 provide the parts outside the CDR3, is KAGVTQTPRYLIKTRGQQVTLSCSPISGHRSVSWYQQTPGQGLQFLFEYFSETQRNKGNFPGRFSGRQFSNSRSEMNVSTLELGDSALYLCASRTGTIYNEQFFGPGTRLTVL.